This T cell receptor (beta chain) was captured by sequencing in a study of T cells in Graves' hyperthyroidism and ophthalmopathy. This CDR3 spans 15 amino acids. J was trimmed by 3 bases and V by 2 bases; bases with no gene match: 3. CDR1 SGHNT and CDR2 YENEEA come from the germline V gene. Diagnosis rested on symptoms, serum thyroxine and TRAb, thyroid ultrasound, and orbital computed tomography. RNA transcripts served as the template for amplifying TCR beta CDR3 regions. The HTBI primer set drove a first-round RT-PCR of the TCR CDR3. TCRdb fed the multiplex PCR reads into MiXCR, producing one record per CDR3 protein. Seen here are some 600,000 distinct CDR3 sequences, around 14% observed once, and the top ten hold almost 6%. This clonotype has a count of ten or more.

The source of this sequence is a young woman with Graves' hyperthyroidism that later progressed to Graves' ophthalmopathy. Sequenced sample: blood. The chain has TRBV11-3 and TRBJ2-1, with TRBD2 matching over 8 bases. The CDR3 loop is CASSLRLALYNEQFF. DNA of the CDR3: TGTGCCAGCAGCTTAAGACTAGCGCTCTACAATGAGCAGTTCTTC.